The clone carrying this T cell receptor beta chain appeared a few times. Its antigen remains unidentified. The sample is drawn from a study of T-cell reconstitution after alpha-beta-depleted transplantation in children. Study-level points and caveats: From surviving recipient T cells and thymic progenitors came the high day-60 TCRbeta diversity observed in some patients. Once a year had passed after transplant, T-cell counts and diversity came mostly from newly produced T cells. The origin of alpha-beta T cells about two months after transplant was reportedly several hundred expanded graft clones.

The V gene lost 0 bases and the J gene lost 0 bases, with 15 bases spanning the gap. This CDR3 is 18 amino acids long. Germline CDR1 reads SGHAT; CDR2 reads FQNNGV. Unique molecular identifiers were used in preparing the TCRbeta library. TCRdb passed the PCR reads through MiXCR, listing each CDR3 protein once. The sample includes more than 200,000 distinct CDR3 sequences, around a sixth seen only once; the top ten take around 44%. The sample consisted of PBMCs, mostly from graft donor cells, taken 360 days after TCRalphabeta/CD19-depleted stem cell transplant. The V call is TRBV11-2, the J call TRBJ2-4; D call uncertain. This clonotype originated in a male patient aged 2-15 years who had a stem cell transplant for acute lymphoblastic leukemia, so the T cells may come from the graft donor. CDR3 nucleotides: TGTGCCAGCAGCTTAGATCACTGGCAGAGCCTAGCCAAAAACATTCAGTACTTC. Translating it yields CASSLDHWQSLAKNIQYF.